What follows is one T cell receptor beta chain and its context. From germline, CDR1 is SGDLS and CDR2 YYNGEE. This CDR3 has 14 amino acids. V lost 7 bases and J lost 6, with 19 bases in between. This specimen comes from a study of blood T cell repertoires in COVID-19. Individuals drawn from approximately 26 US areas were roughly 18 to 95 years old. Using immunoSEQ multiplex PCR, the repertoire was profiled, and TCRdb retains in-frame clones only, with some absent. This table holds hundreds of thousands of clones, roughly 86% found once. Sequencing was done on a sample of PBMCs or T cells enriched from blood (not recorded which). This clonotype was obtained from a man between 35 and 55 years old in a cohort exposed to, infected with or recovered from COVID-19 (not recorded which). V and J are TRBV9 and TRBJ1-2; possible D gene TRBD1, 6 bases. The CDR3 spells CASQETGEDNGYTF. In DNA form, the CDR3 reads TGTGCCAGCCAAGAGACAGGAGAAGATAATGGCTACACCTTC. Complete variable domain (other parts from reference TRBV9 and TRBJ1-2): DSGVTQTPKHLITATGQRVTLRCSPRSGDLSVYWYQQSLDQGLQFLIQYYNGEERAKGNILERFSAQQFPDLHSELNLSSLELGDSALYFCASQETGEDNGYTFGSGTRLTVV.